The T cell receptor (beta chain) under discussion was sequenced for a study of shared clonotypes between healthy human individuals. Study results and limitations: Between four donors, naive CD4 clonotypes were shared at a level of roughly 5.5%.

Every subset had its genomic DNA shared out evenly among several immunoSEQ plates. Replicate sorted-subset PCRs were loaded with roughly 190 ng DNA, 31,000 or so T cell genomes. Only in-frame clones appear in the TCRdb table, and some are missing; sequencing was by immunoSEQ multiplex PCR. Among over 1.5 million clones listed, about 98% were seen once. Comments on this clone: Its antigen is not identified.

The CDR3 length is 15 residues. Germline trimming cut 4 bases from V and 3 bases from J; bases unmatched to any gene: 7. Germline CDR1 SGHRS, CDR2 YFSETQ. A CD45RA+ naive subset and a CD45RA-negative memory subset were split from CD4+ cells. The sequence derives from a man aged 25-45 years in good health. The genes are TRBV5-1 and TRBJ2-1; 7 bases line up with TRBD2. Sequencing was done on a sample of naive CD4+ T cells sorted from blood. The subset was: CD45RA+ positively selected. CDR3 in amino acids: CASSEGGSGYNEQFF. The DNA for the CDR3 is TGCGCCAGCAGCGAGGGAGGGAGCGGCTACAATGAGCAGTTCTTC.